This entry lists 8 T cell receptor beta chains sequenced from one sample in a study of early T cells in non-severe SARS-CoV-2 infection. TCRdb itself ran the 5' RACE reads through MiXCR, one entry per CDR3 protein. This sample has tens of thousands of distinct CDR3 sequences, with roughly a tenth found just once. Sequenced material: whole blood, taken at baseline. The receptor source for this set is an adult who was a healthcare worker with PCR-confirmed SARS-CoV-2 infection or an uninfected control (not recorded which).

The chain employs TRBV29-1 and TRBJ2-1; 7 nucleotides match TRBD1. The germline gives CDR1 SQVTM, CDR2 ANQGSEA. CDR3 size: 14 residues. Losses at the gene ends were 5 bases for V and 8 bases for J; bases not matched to a gene: 12. This chain's CDR3 is CSVLSDRVADEQFF. The CDR3 nucleotides are TGCAGCGTTCTTTCCGACAGGGTGGCCGATGAGCAGTTCTTC.

This chain uses TRBV15 with TRBJ2-3, with 8 bases that match TRBD2. CDR1 LNHNV and CDR2 YYDKDF come from the germline V gene (reference sequence). V trimming: 4 bases; J trimming: 0 bases; junction bases outside the gene matches: 3. The CDR3 covers 15 residues. CDR3 region: CATSKKRGSTDTQYF. CDR3 DNA sequence: TGTGCCACCAGCAAGAAGCGGGGGAGCACAGATACGCAGTATTTT.

The sample holds many counts of this clonotype. The rearrangement links TRBV29-1 to TRBJ1-1; D unresolved. Germline lookup yields CDR1 SQVTM and CDR2 ANQGSEA. The CDR3 spans 13 residues. The ends were cut back, 3 bases at V and 0 bases at J, with 8 bases in the middle. Here the CDR3 reads CSVDGNMNTEAFF. The CDR3 region has the DNA TGCAGCGTTGATGGGAACATGAACACTGAAGCTTTCTTT. Using reference TRBV29-1 and TRBJ1-1 for the parts outside the CDR3, the full variable domain is SAVISQKPSRDICQRGTSLTIQCQVDSQVTMMFWYRQQPGQSLTLIATANQGSEATYESGFVIDKFPISRPNLTFSTLTVSNMSPEDSSIYLCSVDGNMNTEAFFGQGTRLTVV.

This clonotype has ten or more counts. The rearrangement joins TRBV20-1 to TRBJ2-7; 7 positions agree with TRBD1. CDR3 length: 14 residues. V lost 2 bases to trimming and J lost 3 bases; unmatched junction nucleotides: 7. Germline V CDR1 and CDR2: DFQATT, SNEGSKA (reference sequence). For the CDR3, the DNA is TGCAGTGCTAGACCCCTACAGGGGAACTACGAGCAGTACTTC. Its protein product is CSARPLQGNYEQYF.

Only a few counts were recorded for this clonotype. This chain uses TRBV7-2 with TRBJ2-5; the D gene could be TRBD1 or TRBD2 (5 bases each). The CDR3 length is 15 residues. The V end lost 4 bases, the J end lost 1 base, and 13 bases lay between the germline ends. Germline V lookup: CDR1 SGHTA, CDR2 FQGNSA. CDR3 protein: CASSYGGSGQETQYF. The CDR3 DNA reads as TGTGCCAGCAGCTATGGGGGAAGCGGCCAAGAGACCCAGTACTTC.

This clonotype was seen ten or more times. The CDR3 DNA reads as TGTGCCAGCAGCTTGACAGGTTCCTCTGAGAACACCATATATTTT. It is translated as CASSLTGSSENTIYF. The V gene is TRBV7-3, the J gene TRBJ1-3; possibly TRBD1 for D (6 bases). V was cut by 3 bases and J by 7 bases, with 16 bases left in between. The germline V gene encodes CDR1 SGHTA and CDR2 FQGTGA. The CDR3 consists of 15 residues.

The CDR3 protein is CASSSGTHSTNEKLFF. The CDR3 nucleotides are TGCGCCAGCAGCTCCGGGACACATTCAACTAATGAAAAACTGTTTTTT. This rearrangement joins TRBV5-1 to TRBJ1-4; tentatively, D is TRBD1 (6 bases). Germline assignment: CDR1 SGHRS and CDR2 YFSETQ. The V gene lost 3 bases and the J gene lost 0 bases, with 12 bases spanning the gap. The length of the CDR3 is 16 residues.

This clonotype came up a few times. This rearrangement joins TRBV3-1 to TRBJ2-1; 12 bases fit TRBD2. J was trimmed by 6 bases and V by 3 bases; bases with no gene match: 3. Germline V gives CDR1 LGHDT, CDR2 YNNKEL (reference sequence). The CDR3 consists of 15 residues. CDR3 DNA: TGTGCCAGCAGCCAGGGACTAGCGGGTCTCAATGAGCAGTTCTTC. Its protein product is CASSQGLAGLNEQFF.